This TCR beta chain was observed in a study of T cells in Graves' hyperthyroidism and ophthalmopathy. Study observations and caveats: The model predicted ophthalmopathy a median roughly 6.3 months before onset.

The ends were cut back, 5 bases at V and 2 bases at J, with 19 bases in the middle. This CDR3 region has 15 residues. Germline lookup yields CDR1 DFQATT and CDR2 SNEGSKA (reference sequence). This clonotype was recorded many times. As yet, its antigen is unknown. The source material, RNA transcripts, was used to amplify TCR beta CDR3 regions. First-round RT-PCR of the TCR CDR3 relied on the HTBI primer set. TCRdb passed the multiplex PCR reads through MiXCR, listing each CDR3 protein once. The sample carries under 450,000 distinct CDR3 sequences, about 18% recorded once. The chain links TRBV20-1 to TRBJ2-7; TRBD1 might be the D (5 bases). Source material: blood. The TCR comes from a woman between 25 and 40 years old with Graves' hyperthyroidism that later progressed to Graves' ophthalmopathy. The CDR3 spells CSASPARALTYEQYF. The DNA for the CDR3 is TGCAGTGCTTCCCCGGCCAGGGCCCTTACCTACGAGCAGTACTTC.